This T cell receptor (beta chain) was obtained from a study of blood T cell repertoires in COVID-19. Study context: Collection of acute and convalescent COVID-19 samples took place in the United States, Italy and Spain. Sources were T cells, B-cell-depleted T cells, or PBMCs; the material itself was cDNA or gDNA.

This CDR3 spans 16 amino acids. V was shortened by 1 base and J by 4 bases, with 16 bases between the two germline ends. CDR1 and CDR2 from the germline V gene are LGHDT and YNNKEL (reference sequence). Per the original methods: Estimates of nucleated cell counts were drawn from the amplification of reference gene primers. Some clones are missing from TCRdb's copy, which holds only in-frame ones; the method was immunoSEQ multiplex PCR. The DNA was the basis for D and trimming; V, J and clone size are from that table. The sample records about 110,000 clones, about 64% being singletons. The source of this sequence is a human donor with acute or convalescent COVID-19. The donor label of this sample is uncertain. The chain carries TRBV3-1 (or the pseudogene TRBV3-2) and TRBJ1-2, with D possibly matching TRBD1 (5 bases). Sequenced sample: peripheral blood. CDR3 nucleotides: TGTGCCAGCAGCCAAGCCCCCGCCCCGGGGGTCTATGGCTACACCTTC. It is translated as CASSQAPAPGVYGYTF.